The T cell receptor (beta chain) described here comes from a study of neurological immune-mediated disorders. This clonotype was counted ten times or more. With 10-nucleotide random UMIs, 5'RACE was used to make the cDNA. TCRdb re-derived calls from the 5' RACE reads in MiXCR, one entry per CDR3 protein. The table has approximately 53,000 distinct CDR3 sequences, 9% to 10% seen once. This CDR3 spans 12 amino acids. The V gene end was trimmed by 8 bases and the J gene end by 12 bases; junction bases not matched to a gene: 10. Germline values: CDR1 SNHLY, CDR2 FYNNEI. Time point specified: longitudinal time-point 1 (baseline). Unsorted libraries used 2 million PBMCs kept at -80 degrees C.

Sequenced sample: PBMCs. This sequence joins TRBV2 and TRBJ2-1; 7 bases map to TRBD2. This clonotype was obtained from a middle-aged woman in good health. CDR3 nucleotides: TGTGCCAGCGGGGAGGGGATAGGTGGGCAGTTCTTC. Translating it yields CASGEGIGGQFF.